Presented here are 28 T cell receptor beta chains from one specimen sequenced in a study of T cell responses to AZD1222 COVID-19 vaccine. Libraries were prepared by immunoSEQ multiplex PCR; TCRdb keeps only in-frame clonotypes and omits some of them. The sample holds 95,000 to 150,000 clones; about 90% are singletons and the top ten take 3.5% to 5%. Material: peripheral blood, obtained on day 0 of AZD1222 vaccination. The source is an adult in good health.

CDR3 bases: TGCGCCAGCAGCCTCAGGGTTCAGATTGACTATGGCTACACCTTC. As protein: CASSLRVQIDYGYTF. This sequence joins TRBV4-3 and TRBJ1-2, with D possibly TRBD1 on 5 matching bases. This CDR3 region has 15 residues. V lost 4 bases and J 3 bases, leaving 15 bases between the germline ends. CDR1 LGHNA and CDR2 YSLEER come from the germline V gene.

This clone was observed a handful of times. The chain joins TRBV28 to TRBJ2-5; D gene unclear. The CDR3 has 15 amino acids. CDR1 is MDHEN and CDR2 is SYDVKM in the germline V gene. Trimming pared 10 bases from V and 2 bases from J, leaving 20 bases between. CDR3 loop: CATNPRSARQETQYF. The CDR3, as DNA: TGTGCCACCAACCCGAGGAGCGCAAGGCAAGAGACCCAGTACTTC.

The chain has TRBV10-3 and TRBJ2-7; D gene ambiguous. The ends were cut back, 4 bases at V and 8 bases at J, with 12 bases in the middle. The CDR3 length is 12 residues. Germline values: CDR1 ENHRY, CDR2 SYGVKD. Here the CDR3 reads CAISAPGLQQYF. DNA of the CDR3: TGTGCCATCAGTGCCCCCGGCTTGCAGCAGTACTTC.

V gene TRBV2 combines with J gene TRBJ1-2, with 8 bases aligning to TRBD1. The CDR3 consists of 13 residues. V lost 6 bases and J lost 6; bases outside the gene matches: 6. Germline V gene sequence: CDR1 SNHLY, CDR2 FYNNEI. CDR3 residues: CASRPRGRNGYTF. The CDR3, as DNA: TGTGCCAGCAGGCCCAGGGGGCGGAATGGCTACACCTTC.

CDR3 sequence: CASRWGFGNTIYF. As DNA, the CDR3 is TGTGCCTCCCGGTGGGGGTTTGGAAACACCATATATTTT. V gene TRBV28 combines with J gene TRBJ1-3; weak D call: TRBD1 (5 bases). This CDR3 comprises 13 residues. Germline V gene sequence: CDR1 MDHEN, CDR2 SYDVKM. The germline V and J ends were trimmed by 11 bases and 3 bases, with 14 bases remaining between them. Full variable domain (rest looked up from reference TRBV28 and TRBJ1-3): DVKVTQSSRYLVKRTGEKVFLECVQDMDHENMFWYRQDPGLGLRLIYFSYDVKMKEKGDIPEGYSVSREKKERFSLILESASTNQTSMYLCASRWGFGNTIYFGEGSWLTVV.

The rearrangement uses TRBV5-4 and TRBJ2-7, with 7 bases aligning to TRBD2. CDR3 length: 16 residues. Trimming cost V 0 bases and J 4 bases; bases outside gene matches: 10. Germline CDR1 reads SGHNT; CDR2 reads YYREEE (reference sequence). The CDR3 nucleotides read TGTGCCAGCAGCTTGGCAAGTGGGAGGGCCCAATACGAGCAGTACTTC. This encodes CASSLASGRAQYEQYF.

The chain carries TRBV7-8 and TRBJ1-6; 7 bases are a match to TRBD1. This CDR3 comprises 15 residues. The junction had 1 base not matched to a gene; V was cut back by 0 bases and J by 5 bases. Germline values: CDR1 SGHVS, CDR2 FQNEAQ. CDR3 sequence reads: CASSLAGTDNSPLHF. In DNA form, the CDR3 reads TGTGCCAGCAGCTTAGCCGGGACAGATAATTCACCCCTCCACTTT.

The V and J genes are TRBV30 and TRBJ1-2; 7 bases align to TRBD1. CDR3 length: 13 residues. The J segment lost 8 bases and the V segment lost 1 base, leaving 7 bases of the junction unmatched. The germline gives CDR1 GTSNPN, CDR2 SVGIG (reference sequence). CDR3 amino acids: CAWSERTGTGYTF. CDR3 DNA: TGTGCCTGGAGTGAAAGGACAGGTACCGGCTACACCTTC.

V and J are TRBV19 and TRBJ1-5, with a weak D call TRBD1 (5 bases). Trimming stripped 5 bases from V and 4 bases from J, with 15 bases between. The germline gives CDR1 LNHDA, CDR2 SQIVND (reference sequence). CDR3 length: 15 amino acids. The CDR3 bases are TGTGCCAGTAGTCCGTGGACGGACACAAATCAGCCCCAGCATTTT. Its protein product is CASSPWTDTNQPQHF.

The chain employs TRBV6-5 and TRBJ2-1; tentative D call: TRBD1 (6 bases). The CDR3 length is 15 residues. Germline-derived CDR1 and CDR2 are MNHEY and SVGAGI. With 0 bases removed from V and 5 bases from J, the gap between germline ends came to 11 bases. The CDR3 coding sequence is TGTGCCAGCAGTTACTCCCGGACAGCTAACAATGAGCAGTTCTTC. This translates into CASSYSRTANNEQFF.

The gene calls are TRBV19 and TRBJ1-6; D not certain. The V and J ends lost 10 bases and 9 bases respectively, with 13 bases between them. CDR1 is LNHDA and CDR2 is SQIVND in the germline V gene (reference sequence). CDR3 length equals 12 residues. In DNA form, the CDR3 reads TGTGCCATCGCCCCCGGCCGTTCACCCCTCCACTTT. Translation gives CAIAPGRSPLHF. Full variable domain (remainder filled in from reference TRBV19 and TRBJ1-6): DGGITQSPKYLFRKEGQNVTLSCEQNLNHDAMYWYRQDPGQGLRLIYYSQIVNDFQKGDIAEGYSVSREKKESFPLTVTSAQKNPTAFYLCAIAPGRSPLHFGNGTRLTVT.

This clone was detected only a few times. This chain uses TRBV27 with TRBJ2-3; 7 bases are a match to TRBD2. Unmatched junction bases numbered 4, after V lost 0 bases and J lost 10 bases. Germline V gene lookup returns CDR1 MNHEY and CDR2 SMNVEV (reference sequence). The CDR3 is 13 amino acids. The CDR3 region has the DNA TGTGCCAGCAGTTTATCTTCGACTAGCTCGCAGTATTTT. It codes for CASSLSSTSSQYF.

The genes are TRBV18 and TRBJ2-3; 7 bases match TRBD2. The CDR3 loop spans 14 amino acids. In germline, CDR1 is KGHSH, CDR2 LQKENI. The V segment lost 3 bases and the J segment 2 bases; nucleotides outside the gene matches: 2. In DNA, the CDR3 is TGTGCCAGCTCACCGAGCGGGGCCACAGATACGCAGTATTTT. This gives the protein CASSPSGATDTQYF.

This rearrangement joins TRBV24-1 to TRBJ1-4; a possible D gene is TRBD1 (6 bases). V was clipped by 9 bases and J by 4 bases, with 17 bases between them. The V gene's germline CDR1 is KGHDR and CDR2 SFDVKD. The CDR3 is 15 amino acids. The CDR3: CATSGGGEGNEKLFF. CDR3 coding DNA: TGTGCCACCTCCGGTGGGGGCGAGGGTAATGAAAAACTGTTTTTT.

This clone appeared a few times. This chain uses TRBV19 with TRBJ1-5; 8 positions match TRBD1. The CDR3 has 12 amino acids. J was trimmed by 6 bases and V by 9 bases; bases with no gene match: 4. Germline-derived CDR1 and CDR2 are LNHDA and SQIVND (reference sequence). The CDR3 bases are TGTGCCAGCCGGACAGGGCTTCAGCCCCAGCATTTT. Translated, it gives CASRTGLQPQHF.

The V and J genes are TRBV5-8 and TRBJ2-5, with 8 bases aligning to TRBD2. Trimming at V came to 0 bases and at J to 5 bases, leaving 6 bases not matched to a gene. The length of the CDR3 is 15 residues. In germline, CDR1 is SGHTS, CDR2 YDEGEE. DNA for the CDR3: TGTGCCAGCAGCTTGGAAGGTAGCGGGAAGGAGACCCAGTACTTC. This gives the protein CASSLEGSGKETQYF.

The chain couples TRBV3-1 (or the pseudogene TRBV3-2) to TRBJ2-3; 7 positions match TRBD1. Per germline, CDR1 LGHDT and CDR2 YNNKEL (reference sequence). The junction had 6 bases not matched to a gene; V was cut back by 0 bases and J by 3 bases. The CDR3 loop spans 16 amino acids. CDR3 coding DNA: TGTGCCAGCAGCCAAGACTTGGGACAGACGACAGATACGCAGTATTTT. Encoded protein: CASSQDLGQTTDTQYF.

CDR3 coding DNA: TGTGCCAGCAGCCCATTAGCGGGAGGGCCTGTCGGGGAGCTGTTTTTT. It translates to CASSPLAGGPVGELFF. The J gene is TRBJ2-2, the V gene TRBV9; TRBD2 aligns across 11 bases. J gave up 7 bases and V 4 bases, and 9 bases lay outside the gene matches. Germline V gives CDR1 SGDLS, CDR2 YYNGEE. The CDR3 loop spans 16 amino acids.

The V and J genes are TRBV7-2 and TRBJ1-1; D gene ambiguous. Germline-derived CDR1 and CDR2 are SGHTA and FQGNSA. This CDR3 is built from 13 residues. Trimming stripped 6 bases from V and 0 bases from J, with 8 bases between. The CDR3, as DNA: TGTGCCAGCAGGACCGGAATGAACACTGAAGCTTTCTTT. Protein product: CASRTGMNTEAFF.

The chain has TRBV18 and TRBJ2-3; tentative D call: TRBD1 (6 bases). This CDR3 comprises 13 residues. Germline V gives CDR1 KGHSH, CDR2 LQKENI. V gave up 0 bases and J gave up 13 bases, with 14 bases separating them. The chain's CDR3 is CASSPPAGPGEYF. The DNA for the CDR3 is TGTGCCAGCTCACCACCGGCAGGCCCAGGGGAGTATTTT.

This clone has a single count. The chain combines TRBV5-1 with TRBJ2-3, with a possible D match to TRBD2 (6 bases). V was clipped by 3 bases and J by 5 bases, with 16 bases between them. Germline V gene sequence: CDR1 SGHRS, CDR2 YFSETQ. CDR3 length: 15 amino acids. This CDR3 is CASSSAGGTVDTQYF. The CDR3 nucleotides read TGCGCCAGCAGCTCTGCGGGCGGGACTGTAGATACGCAGTATTTT.

The V gene is TRBV9, the J gene TRBJ2-3; 9 nucleotides match TRBD1. The V gene end was trimmed by 3 bases and the J gene end by 1 base; junction bases not matched to a gene: 3. The CDR3 extends over 15 amino acids. Germline V lookup: CDR1 SGDLS, CDR2 YYNGEE. Here the CDR3 reads CASSERTGGTDTQYF. CDR3 DNA sequence: TGTGCCAGCAGCGAGAGGACAGGGGGCACAGATACGCAGTATTTT.

This clone was counted a few times. V usage is TRBV11-2 and J usage is TRBJ1-4; TRBD1 aligns across 7 bases. Germline-derived CDR1 and CDR2 are SGHAT and FQNNGV. The CDR3 length is 17 residues. Trimming took 7 bases from V and 2 from J; bases not matched to a gene: 13. This chain's CDR3 is CASTDTKGARTNEKLFF. CDR3 bases: TGTGCCAGCACCGACACCAAGGGGGCGCGGACTAATGAAAAACTGTTTTTT.

J is TRBJ1-6 and V is TRBV13; the D is unclear. The V and J ends lost 2 bases and 8 bases respectively, with 22 bases between them. Germline CDR1 and CDR2: PRHDT and FYEKMQ (reference sequence). This CDR3 has 18 residues. In DNA form, the CDR3 reads TGTGCCAGCAGCTTAAACCTATTGGGCGGCAATCAGGATTCACCCCTCCACTTT. Residues: CASSLNLLGGNQDSPLHF.

This chain connects TRBV14 to TRBJ1-4, with D tentatively TRBD1 (5 bases). The CDR3 has 10 residues. Germline loops: CDR1 SGHDN, CDR2 FVKESK. The CDR3: CARKGEKLFF. CDR3 sequence (DNA): TGTGCTCGTAAGGGGGAAAAACTGTTTTTT.

The V call is TRBV27, the J call TRBJ2-7; D tentatively reads TRBD1 or TRBD2 (5 bases each). Trimming took 7 bases from V and 3 from J, leaving 22 bases between them. Germline V gene sequence: CDR1 MNHEY, CDR2 SMNVEV (reference sequence). CDR3 length: 16 residues. The CDR3 is CASKVGGDGGYYEQYF. The CDR3 DNA reads TGTGCCAGCAAAGTTGGTGGGGACGGAGGTTACTACGAGCAGTACTTC.

In this sample, this clone turned up a few times. The rearrangement uses TRBV6-1 and TRBJ1-5, with D maybe TRBD1 (5 bases). V gave up 3 bases and J gave up 3 bases, with 9 bases separating them. CDR1 is MNHNS and CDR2 is SASEGT in the germline V gene. There are 14 residues in the CDR3. The CDR3 coding sequence is TGTGCCAGCAGTGACAGGGACCCCAATCAGCCCCAGCATTTT. Its protein is CASSDRDPNQPQHF.

The V gene is TRBV13, the J gene TRBJ1-2; possibly TRBD1 for D (6 bases). CDR3 size: 14 residues. Germline assignment: CDR1 PRHDT and CDR2 FYEKMQ (reference sequence). Trimming shortened V by 5 bases and J by 7 bases, and 17 bases separated the two germline ends. DNA of the CDR3: TGTGCCAGCAGCCCCAGGGGAGCCCTCCGTGGCTACACCTTC. As protein: CASSPRGALRGYTF.